This T cell receptor beta chain was found in a study of cytomegalovirus exposure and HLA in healthy donors. Study results and caveats: Later on, an analysis found that several of the most significant clusters appeared to be linked to common viral pathogens, which included parvovirus B19. The authors assumed roughly uniform sequencing depth across donors for presence/absence analyses. An analysis was carried out at a later point. It showed that HLA-associated TCR beta chains were more clonally expanded than equally common non-associated chains.

Amplification used 60 Vbeta primers and 13 Jbeta primers. Only in-frame clones appear in the TCRdb table, and some are missing; sequencing was by immunoSEQ multiplex PCR. The table has 95,000 to 150,000 clones, over 65% seen once. To note about this clone: The antigen is undetermined.

Trimming took 8 bases from V and 4 from J, leaving 17 bases between them. In germline, CDR1 is MNHEY, CDR2 SMNVEV (reference sequence). The CDR3 is made up of 14 amino acids. The specimen sequenced was PBMCs. This chain uses TRBV27 with TRBJ1-1; D is undetermined. The TCR originated in a man aged 25 to 45 in good health and CMV-seropositive. The CDR3 region has the DNA TGTGCCAGCGCGATTCTGAAGGCGGGCACTGAAGCTTTCTTT. Amino acids: CASAILKAGTEAFF.